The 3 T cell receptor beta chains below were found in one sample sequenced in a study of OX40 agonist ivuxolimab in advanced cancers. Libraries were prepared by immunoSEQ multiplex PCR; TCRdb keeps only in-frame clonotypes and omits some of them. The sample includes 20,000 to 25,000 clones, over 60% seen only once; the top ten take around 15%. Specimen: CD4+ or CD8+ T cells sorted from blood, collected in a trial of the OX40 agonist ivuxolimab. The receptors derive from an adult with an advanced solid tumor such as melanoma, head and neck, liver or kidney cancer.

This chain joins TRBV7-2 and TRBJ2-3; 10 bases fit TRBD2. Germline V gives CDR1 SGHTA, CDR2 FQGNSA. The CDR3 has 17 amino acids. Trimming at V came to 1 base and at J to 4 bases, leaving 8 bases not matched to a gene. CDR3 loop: CASSLERLAGEPDTQYF. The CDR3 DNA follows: TGTGCCAGCAGCTTAGAGCGGCTAGCGGGAGAGCCAGATACGCAGTATTTT. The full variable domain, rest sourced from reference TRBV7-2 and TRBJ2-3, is GAGVSQSPSNKVTEKGKDVELRCDPISGHTALYWYRQSLGQGLEFLIYFQGNSAPDKSGLPSDRFSAERTGGSVSTLTIQRTQQEDSAVYLCASSLERLAGEPDTQYFGPGTRLTVL.

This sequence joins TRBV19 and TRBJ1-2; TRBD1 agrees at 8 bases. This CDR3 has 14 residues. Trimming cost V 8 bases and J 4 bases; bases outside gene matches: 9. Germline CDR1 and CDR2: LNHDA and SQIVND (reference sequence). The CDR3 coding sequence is TGTGCCAGTGACGATAACAGGGGGTTCTATGGCTACACCTTC. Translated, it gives CASDDNRGFYGYTF.

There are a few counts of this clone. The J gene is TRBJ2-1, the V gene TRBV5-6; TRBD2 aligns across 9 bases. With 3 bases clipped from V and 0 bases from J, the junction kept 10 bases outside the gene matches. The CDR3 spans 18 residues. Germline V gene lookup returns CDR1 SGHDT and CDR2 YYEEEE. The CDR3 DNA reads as TGTGCCAGCAGCTCGTTCAGGCGGGGGGGAAGCTCCTACAATGAGCAGTTCTTC. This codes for CASSSFRRGGSSYNEQFF.